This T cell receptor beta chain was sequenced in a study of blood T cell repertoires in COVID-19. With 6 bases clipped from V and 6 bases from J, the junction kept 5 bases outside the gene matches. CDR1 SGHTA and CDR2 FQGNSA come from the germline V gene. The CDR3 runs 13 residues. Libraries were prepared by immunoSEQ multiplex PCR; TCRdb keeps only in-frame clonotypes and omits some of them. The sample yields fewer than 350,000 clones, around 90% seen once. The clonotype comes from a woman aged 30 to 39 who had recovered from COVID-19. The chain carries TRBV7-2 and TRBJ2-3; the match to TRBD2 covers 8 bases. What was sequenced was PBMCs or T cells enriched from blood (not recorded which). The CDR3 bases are TGTGCCAGCAGAAGCTCGGGGGGGGATACGCAGTATTTT. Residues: CASRSSGGDTQYF.